A single sample is the source of the 20 T cell receptor beta chains below, sequenced in a study of cytotoxic CD8 clonotypes in ibrutinib-treated CLL. Using immunoSEQ multiplex PCR, the repertoire was profiled, and TCRdb retains in-frame clones only, with some absent. The sample lists over 110,000 clones; approximately 90% were seen once. Sample: PBMCs, taken after 12 months of ibrutinib treatment. Source of these receptors: a human donor with chronic lymphocytic leukemia.

The CDR3, as DNA: TGTGCCAGCAGCTTTACTAGCGGGTCCAATGAGCAGTTCTTC. This sequence encodes CASSFTSGSNEQFF. The J gene is TRBJ2-1, the V gene TRBV7-9; 9 bases match TRBD2. Germline loops: CDR1 SEHNR, CDR2 FQNEAQ (reference sequence). The CDR3 is made up of 14 amino acids. Losses at the gene ends were 3 bases for V and 6 bases for J; bases not matched to a gene: 3.

V is TRBV28 and J is TRBJ2-3; D not certain. There are 12 residues in the CDR3. CDR1 is MDHEN and CDR2 is SYDVKM in the germline V gene. Trimming shortened V by 6 bases and J by 2 bases, and 6 bases separated the two germline ends. Here the CDR3 reads CASRIDTDTQYF. The CDR3 DNA reads as TGTGCCAGCAGGATCGACACAGATACGCAGTATTTT.

The chain uses TRBV5-8 and TRBJ1-1; a weak D match, TRBD1 (5 bases). The CDR3 is made up of 14 amino acids. Looked up from germline, CDR1 is SGHTS and CDR2 is YDEGEE. V gave up 4 bases and J gave up 3 bases, with 13 bases separating them. The CDR3 DNA is TGTGCCAGCAGCCCCGGGGGGGGATACACTGAAGCTTTCTTT. Translation: CASSPGGGYTEAFF.

The V call is TRBV18, the J call TRBJ1-1, with no clear D. CDR1 and CDR2 from the germline V gene are KGHSH and LQKENI. The CDR3 contains 14 residues. Trimming shortened V by 0 bases and J by 1 base, and 6 bases separated the two germline ends. CDR3 DNA sequence: TGTGCCAGCTCACCACCCTCAACGAACACTGAAGCTTTCTTT. Protein: CASSPPSTNTEAFF. Filled out from reference TRBV18 and TRBJ1-1, the complete variable domain reads NAGVMQNPRHLVRRRGQEARLRCSPMKGHSHVYWYRQLPEEGLKFMVYLQKENIIDESGMPKERFSAEFPKEGPSILRIQQVVRGDSAAYFCASSPPSTNTEAFFGQGTRLTVV.

J is TRBJ2-1 and V is TRBV11-2; 15 bases match TRBD2. CDR3 length equals 18 residues. Losses at the gene ends were 4 bases for V and 4 bases for J; bases not matched to a gene: 8. Germline V gene sequence: CDR1 SGHAT, CDR2 FQNNGV. CDR3 residues: CASSSRGLAGGSYNEQFF. CDR3 DNA sequence: TGTGCCAGCAGCTCCCGGGGACTAGCGGGAGGATCTTACAATGAGCAGTTCTTC.

V gene TRBV6-1 combines with J gene TRBJ1-1; the D is unclear. This CDR3 is built from 13 residues. CDR1 and CDR2 from the germline V gene are MNHNS and SASEGT. Trimming cost V 5 bases and J 4 bases, with 11 bases left between them. CDR3 in DNA: TGTGCCAGCAGTCCCCAGGTGAGCACTGAAGCTTTCTTT. Translating gives CASSPQVSTEAFF.

The chain employs TRBV7-6 and TRBJ2-3, with 15 bases that match TRBD2. The trim removed 5 bases at V and 6 bases at J, leaving 6 bases unmatched. The germline V gene encodes CDR1 SGHVS and CDR2 FNYEAQ. The CDR3 is made up of 16 amino acids. The CDR3 sequence is CASSPGLAGGQDTQYF. The CDR3 coding sequence is TGTGCCAGCAGCCCCGGACTAGCGGGAGGGCAGGATACGCAGTATTTT.

This clone occurred once. The genes are TRBV28 and TRBJ1-3; D is unclear. Per germline, CDR1 MDHEN and CDR2 SYDVKM. The CDR3 covers 17 residues. The ends were cut back, 5 bases at V and 0 bases at J, with 17 bases in the middle. CDR3 coding DNA: TGTGCCAGCAGTGCCCCCGACGGCGGCAGCTCTGGAAACACCATATATTTT. This translates into CASSAPDGGSSGNTIYF.

The chain carries TRBV6-5 and TRBJ2-2; D may be TRBD2 (5 bases). V was clipped by 2 bases and J by 8 bases, with 9 bases between them. Germline loops: CDR1 MNHEY, CDR2 SVGAGI. The CDR3 extends over 13 amino acids. The chain's CDR3 is CASSYIPGGELFF. Here the CDR3 DNA reads TGTGCCAGCAGTTACATTCCGGGGGGGGAGCTGTTTTTT.

The rearrangement links TRBV18 to TRBJ2-2, with 11 positions matching TRBD1. The CDR3 has 15 amino acids. The trim removed 6 bases at V and 6 bases at J, leaving 6 bases unmatched. CDR1 and CDR2 from the germline V gene are KGHSH and LQKENI. CDR3 nucleotide sequence: TGTGCCAGCTCCCAAGGACAGGGGGCCGCCGGGGAGCTGTTTTTT. Residues: CASSQGQGAAGELFF.

The chain carries TRBV20-1 and TRBJ2-1; no reliable D call. The CDR3 extends over 11 amino acids. The V gene lost 7 bases and the J gene lost 8 bases, with 12 bases spanning the gap. The germline V gene encodes CDR1 DFQATT and CDR2 SNEGSKA (reference sequence). The CDR3 region has the DNA TGCAGTGGGGTGGTTGTCGATGAGCAGTTCTTC. Its protein product is CSGVVVDEQFF.

V usage is TRBV7-3 and J usage is TRBJ2-1; 13 bases line up with TRBD2. Germline V lookup: CDR1 SGHTA, CDR2 FQGTGA. CDR3 length equals 16 residues. J gave up 7 bases and V 6 bases, and 9 bases lay outside the gene matches. In DNA, the CDR3 is TGTGCCAGCAGGGTACCGGGACTAGCGGGAATAAATGAGCAGTTCTTC. Amino acid sequence: CASRVPGLAGINEQFF.

This sequence joins TRBV7-3 and TRBJ2-2; no definite D call. The CDR3 extends over 15 amino acids. The V gene's germline CDR1 is SGHTA and CDR2 FQGTGA. Trimming stripped 5 bases from V and 0 bases from J, with 10 bases between. CDR3 in DNA: TGTGCCAGCAGCCCTGACCCAACGAACACCGGGGAGCTGTTTTTT. Amino acids: CASSPDPTNTGELFF.

This clone has just a few counts. J is TRBJ1-1 and V is TRBV6-5; perhaps TRBD1 as D (6 bases). V lost 5 bases and J 6 bases, leaving 16 bases between the germline ends. Germline V gives CDR1 MNHEY, CDR2 SVGAGI. This CDR3 has 14 amino acids. The CDR3 loop reads CASSTSRGWPEAFF. The CDR3, as DNA: TGTGCCAGCAGTACGAGCAGGGGTTGGCCTGAAGCTTTCTTT.

This clone was recorded a few times. This chain links TRBV9 with TRBJ1-1, with a tentative D call TRBD1 (5 bases). CDR3 length equals 13 residues. Trimming cost V 4 bases and J 0 bases, with 7 bases left between them. The V gene's germline CDR1 is SGDLS and CDR2 YYNGEE. The DNA for the CDR3 is TGTGCCAGCAGCCAAGGGGTGAACACTGAAGCTTTCTTT. As protein: CASSQGVNTEAFF.

The chain is built from TRBV10-3 and TRBJ1-1; D gene unclear. Germline CDR1 and CDR2: ENHRY and SYGVKD. The V gene lost 0 bases and the J gene lost 1 base, with 6 bases spanning the gap. CDR3 length: 14 amino acids. The CDR3 DNA sequence: TGTGCCATCAGTGAGTCCCCAGGGAACACTGAAGCTTTCTTT. This gives the protein CAISESPGNTEAFF.

The gene calls are TRBV19 and TRBJ2-3, with D unresolved. With 7 bases removed from V and 1 base from J, the gap between germline ends came to 9 bases. The CDR3 loop spans 13 amino acids. CDR1 and CDR2 from the germline V gene are LNHDA and SQIVND (reference sequence). The CDR3 nucleotides read TGTGCCAGTACCCCGGACGGCACAGATACGCAGTATTTT. This gives the protein CASTPDGTDTQYF.

This sequence joins TRBV27 and TRBJ2-7; TRBD2 matches 8 bases. CDR3 length: 14 residues. J lost 6 bases, V lost 2 bases, and 6 bases had no gene match. Germline CDR1 MNHEY, CDR2 SMNVEV (reference sequence). The CDR3 nucleotides are TGTGCCAGCAGTTTAGGTAGCGGGACACGCGAGCAGTACTTC. Residues: CASSLGSGTREQYF.

CDR3 loop: CASSIEVGGPYEQYF. The CDR3 DNA reads as TGTGCCAGTAGTATAGAAGTGGGAGGGCCCTACGAGCAGTACTTC. The chain links TRBV19 to TRBJ2-7; TRBD2 aligns across 7 bases. The germline gives CDR1 LNHDA, CDR2 SQIVND (reference sequence). The V and J ends lost 0 bases and 2 bases, in that order; junction bases with no gene match: 4. CDR3 length: 15 residues.

The chain is built from TRBV27 and TRBJ2-1, with 9 nucleotides matching TRBD1. Germline V gene data show CDR1 as MNHEY and CDR2 as SMNVEV (reference sequence). The CDR3 is made up of 15 amino acids. J gave up 6 bases and V 6 bases, and 9 bases lay outside the gene matches. CDR3 sequence: CASRKPDRGGNEQFF. The CDR3 nucleotides read TGTGCCAGCAGAAAACCAGACAGGGGGGGCAATGAGCAGTTCTTC.